These 8 T cell receptor beta chains originate from one sample sequenced in a study of CD8 T cells in ankylosing spondylitis (dated by TCRdb to 2016 to 2017). Summary of the overall study and its limitations: Blood from ankylosing spondylitis patients appeared to be characterized by a TCR beta motif composed of 7 to 9 highly homologous amino acid variants.

Preparation of the library involved 5' RACE. Sequencing relied on an Illumina HiSeq 2500. The public reads were quality trimmed at Q25 with fastp and then assembled into clones with MiXCR by TCRdb, keeping productive beta chains. CDR3 protein duplicates are merged, each entry listing the most common genes and DNA. Across this sample there are around 890,000 distinct CDR3 sequences, with roughly 10% seen only once. Less than 0.65% of the sample lies in the top ten. These TCRs are of unknown antigen specificity. Sequencing was done on a sample of blood, either unsorted or a sorted T cell fraction (not recorded which). The receptors stem from a male donor with ankylosing spondylitis.

This chain connects TRBV4-3 to TRBJ2-3; a possible D gene is TRBD2 (6 bases). The CDR3 has 15 residues. From germline, CDR1 is LGHNA and CDR2 YSLEER. V lost 0 bases and J 3 bases, leaving 10 bases between the germline ends. CDR3 in DNA: TGCGCCAGCAGCCAAGACCCCGGGACTACAGATACGCAGTATTTT. Its translation is CASSQDPGTTDTQYF.

J is TRBJ2-5 and V is TRBV24-1; 11 bases are a match to TRBD2. From germline, CDR1 is KGHDR and CDR2 SFDVKD. The V and J ends lost 5 bases and 1 base, in that order; junction bases with no gene match: 8. The CDR3 is 17 amino acids. The CDR3 spells CATSGISGGATQETQYF. CDR3 in DNA: TGTGCCACCAGTGGCATTAGCGGGGGGGCCACCCAAGAGACCCAGTACTTC.

This clonotype has more than one count but fewer than ten. The chain uses TRBV12-3 or TRBV12-4 and TRBJ2-7, with TRBD2 identical over 10 bases. The CDR3 is 15 amino acids. Losses at the gene ends were 6 bases for V and 2 bases for J; bases not matched to a gene: 7. CDR3 protein: CASSPLAGRAYEQYF. In nucleotides, the CDR3 is TGTGCCAGCAGCCCACTAGCGGGGAGGGCCTACGAGCAGTACTTC.

This clonotype came up a few times. For the CDR3, the DNA is TGTGCCAGCAGCTTTGTAGTCCAAACAACCGCGGCGAGCAATGAGCAGTTCTTC. Residues: CASSFVVQTTAASNEQFF. The rearrangement links TRBV7-6 to TRBJ2-1, with D uncertain. V was shortened by 3 bases and J by 6 bases, with 24 bases between the two germline ends. The CDR3 covers 18 residues. Per germline, CDR1 SGHVS and CDR2 FNYEAQ.

The rearrangement links TRBV18 to TRBJ1-1, with D unclear. The CDR3 covers 14 residues. With 3 bases removed from V and 2 bases from J, the gap between germline ends came to 10 bases. Germline loops: CDR1 KGHSH, CDR2 LQKENI. In DNA form, the CDR3 reads TGTGCCAGCTCACCCTCGAGGCTAAACACTGAAGCTTTCTTT. The encoded protein is CASSPSRLNTEAFF.

This clonotype was seen ten or more times. The J gene is TRBJ1-2, the V gene TRBV7-9; TRBD1 is a possible D gene (6 bases). The V gene lost 5 bases and the J gene lost 2 bases, with 15 bases spanning the gap. The CDR3 has 15 amino acids. The germline gives CDR1 SEHNR, CDR2 FQNEAQ (reference sequence). In DNA, the CDR3 is TGTGCCAGCAGCGCGGGACACCCCGTCAACTATGGCTACACCTTC. Translating gives CASSAGHPVNYGYTF.

The chain uses TRBV7-9 and TRBJ2-7; the match to TRBD2 covers 12 bases. The V and J ends lost 5 bases and 3 bases, in that order; junction bases with no gene match: 5. Germline CDR1 is SEHNR and CDR2 is FQNEAQ (reference sequence). The CDR3 contains 15 residues. DNA for the CDR3: TGTGCCAGCAGCCCAGAGGGACTAGCGGGCTACGAGCAGTACTTC. Amino acids: CASSPEGLAGYEQYF.

The CDR3 loop is CASTESGIPTGELFF. CDR3 nucleotides: TGCGCCAGCACCGAGTCCGGGATCCCCACCGGGGAGCTGTTTTTT. The chain combines TRBV5-1 with TRBJ2-2; D perhaps matches TRBD2 (5 bases). Trimming stripped 6 bases from V and 4 bases from J, with 16 bases between. Germline V gene lookup returns CDR1 SGHRS and CDR2 YFSETQ. The CDR3 has 15 residues.